The entry below gives a single T cell receptor (beta chain) sequence along with its context. This sample is part of a study of T cell clonotyping in hematopoietic cell transplantation. Background on the study: Cytoreduction preceded collection of pretransplant recipient samples.

Time point indicated: recipient sample about 28 days before transplant, after cytoreduction. Blood collection times were about day -28 and days 30, 100, 180 posttransplant. The CDR3 has 15 residues. V shed 7 bases, J shed 0 bases, and the junction held 6 bases outside the gene matches. The V gene's germline CDR1 is MNHNY and CDR2 SVGAGI (reference sequence). TCRdb's table, derived via immunoSEQ multiplex PCR, lists solely in-frame clones and lacks some. This sample yields around 37,000 clones, of which 85% are seen a single time; about 3% belongs to the top ten. The specimen was peripheral blood mononuclear cells, collected before stem cell transplant. The chain uses TRBV6-6 and TRBJ1-5, with 7 bases matching TRBD1. The TCR originated in a man between 60 and 70 years old with acute myeloid leukemia. Some clones in this sample may be carry-over from other donors' samples. CDR3: CASTNTGASNQPQHF. The DNA of the CDR3 is TGTGCCAGCACTAATACAGGGGCTAGCAATCAGCCCCAGCATTTT.